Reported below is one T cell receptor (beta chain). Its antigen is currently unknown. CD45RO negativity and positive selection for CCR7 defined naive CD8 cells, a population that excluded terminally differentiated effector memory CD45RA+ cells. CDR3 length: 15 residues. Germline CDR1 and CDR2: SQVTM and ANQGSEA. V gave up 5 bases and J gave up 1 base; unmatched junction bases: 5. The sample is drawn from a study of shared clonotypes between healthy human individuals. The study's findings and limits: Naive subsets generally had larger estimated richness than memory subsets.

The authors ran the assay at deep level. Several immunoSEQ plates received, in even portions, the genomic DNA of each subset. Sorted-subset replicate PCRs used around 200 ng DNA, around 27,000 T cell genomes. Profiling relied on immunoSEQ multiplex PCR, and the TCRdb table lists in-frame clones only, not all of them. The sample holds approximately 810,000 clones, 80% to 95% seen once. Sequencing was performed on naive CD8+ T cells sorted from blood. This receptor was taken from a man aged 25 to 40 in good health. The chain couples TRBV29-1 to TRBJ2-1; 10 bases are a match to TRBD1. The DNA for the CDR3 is TGCAGCGTTACCGGGACAGGGGTTTCCTACAATGAGCAGTTCTTC. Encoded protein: CSVTGTGVSYNEQFF.